This T cell receptor beta chain comes out of a study of OX40 agonist ivuxolimab in advanced cancers. Study background: Partial responses occurred in Three dose-escalation patients, one with hepatocellular carcinoma and two with cutaneous melanoma.

The CDR3 loop spans 16 amino acids. Germline lookup yields CDR1 KGHSH and CDR2 LQKENI. V lost 3 bases and J lost 0, with 13 bases in between. General observations from the study: Researchers did not determine the expanded peripheral T cells' antigen specificity.

Concerning this clone: What it binds is unknown.

Assay: immunoSEQ multiplex PCR; the TCRdb copy retains only in-frame clones and omits some. The data contain tens of thousands of clones, around 80% of them singletons. This chain joins TRBV18 and TRBJ2-3, with D possibly TRBD2 on 5 matching bases. This sample comprised CD4+ or CD8+ T cells sorted from blood, obtained in a trial of the OX40 agonist ivuxolimab. The sequence was collected from an adult with an advanced solid tumor such as melanoma, head and neck, liver or kidney cancer. Here the CDR3 reads CASSPVSVSSTDTQYF. The CDR3 DNA follows: TGTGCCAGCTCACCCGTTAGCGTATCTAGCACAGATACGCAGTATTTT.